The rows below give T cell receptor beta chains drawn from one sample of a study of regulatory T cells. Repertoires were generated with immunoSEQ multiplex PCR, while TCRdb's copy carries only in-frame clones and drops some. The sample lists tens of thousands of clones; approximately 91% were seen once. Sequenced sample: conventional CD4+ T cells sorted from blood. These receptors all come from a person between 18 and 35 years old with CD3G deficiency. CDR3s include the opening cysteine and the closing phenylalanine or tryptophan. Fields, in order: J gene, clone size, V gene, D gene, CDR3 DNA, CDR3 protein. A D gene is named only where the DNA matches it firmly. The size of a clone is reported for some rows only, either as once, few or many, or as a class for expanded clones.

>TRBJ2-3|once|TRBV11-2|-
TGTGCCAGCAGCCTTCCCCCCGCCCATACGCAGTATTTT
CASSLPPAHTQYF
>TRBJ1-1|-|TRBV6-6|TRBD1
TGTGCCGCAAAGACAGGGACCGAAGGGAAAGCTTTCTTT
CAAKTGTEGKAFF
>TRBJ1-2|-|TRBV5-1|-
TGCGCCAGCAGCACCGGAGGGTCAACGTCTAACTATGGCTACACCTTC
CASSTGGSTSNYGYTF
>TRBJ2-7|-|TRBV28|-
TGTGCCAGCAGATATTCAGGGCGCCCCTACGAGCAGTACTTC
CASRYSGRPYEQYF
>TRBJ2-3|-|TRBV10-3|-
TGTGCCATCAGTGGGGCTTACAGCACAGATACGCAGTATTTT
CAISGAYSTDTQYF
>TRBJ1-2|-|TRBV10-3|TRBD1
TGTGCCATCAGTGACCGACAGGGGCCACGCTATGGCTACACCTTC
CAISDRQGPRYGYTF
>TRBJ1-4|-|TRBV7-9|-
TGTGCCAGCAGCCTCGGGAGCACAACTAATGAAAAACTGTTTTTT
CASSLGSTTNEKLFF
>TRBJ1-2|-|TRBV6-5|TRBD1
TGTGCCAGCAGTGAAACAGGGGGGTATGGCTACACCTTC
CASSETGGYGYTF
>TRBJ2-1|once|TRBV6-1|-
TGTGCCAGCAGTGAAGCTTGGGACATTCCCTACAATGAGCAGTTCTTC
CASSEAWDIPYNEQFF
>TRBJ2-5|-|TRBV5-4|-
TGTGCCAGCAGCCGATTAGGGGAGACCCAGTACTTC
CASSRLGETQYF
>TRBJ2-3|-|TRBV9|-
TGTGCCAGCAGCGTAGGGCTGGGTCATACGCAGTATTTT
CASSVGLGHTQYF
>TRBJ2-7|-|TRBV11-2|-
TGTGCCAGCAGCGTTTCTAGAGGCGAGCAGTACTTC
CASSVSRGEQYF